The 23 T cell receptor beta chains given below trace back to one sample, sequenced in a study of cytomegalovirus exposure and HLA in healthy donors. In the PCR, 60 Vbeta and 13 Jbeta primers were used. Using immunoSEQ multiplex PCR, the repertoire was profiled, and TCRdb retains in-frame clones only, with some absent. The sample contains about 190,000 clones, roughly 80% of which appear only once. Sequenced material: PBMCs. These receptors originate from a boy aged 5-17 years in good health and CMV-seronegative.

V gene TRBV15 combines with J gene TRBJ2-4; a weak D match, TRBD2 (6 bases). Germline V CDR1 and CDR2: LNHNV, YYDKDF (reference sequence). This CDR3 contains 16 residues. The germline V and J ends were trimmed by 5 bases and 5 bases, with 19 bases remaining between them. The CDR3 sequence: CATSGGTLASENIQYF. The CDR3 bases are TGTGCCACCAGCGGCGGGACTTTAGCGTCCGAAAACATTCAGTACTTC.

The J gene is TRBJ2-6, the V gene TRBV28, with a tentative D call TRBD1 (5 bases). There are 17 residues in the CDR3. Trimming shortened V by 5 bases and J by 0 bases, and 14 bases separated the two germline ends. The germline gives CDR1 MDHEN, CDR2 SYDVKM. The CDR3 DNA is TGTGCCAGCAGTGGATCAGGGATCCGCTCTGGGGCCAACGTCCTGACTTTC. Translation gives CASSGSGIRSGANVLTF.

This chain links TRBV27 with TRBJ1-1, with 7 bases lining up with TRBD1. With 6 bases clipped from V and 3 bases from J, the junction kept 10 bases outside the gene matches. Germline CDR1 MNHEY, CDR2 SMNVEV (reference sequence). This CDR3 is 15 amino acids long. CDR3 nucleotide sequence: TGTGCCAGCAGACGAGGGGACAGAACTTACACTGAAGCTTTCTTT. It yields the protein CASRRGDRTYTEAFF.

This clone was seen a handful of times. The chain recombines TRBV30 with TRBJ2-7, with a tentative D call TRBD2 (5 bases). The CDR3 sequence is 13 residues long. The ends were cut back, 5 bases at V and 0 bases at J, with 11 bases in the middle. CDR1 is GTSNPN, CDR2 SVGIG, per germline (reference sequence). CDR3 loop: CAWEGSSSYEQYF. The CDR3 DNA is TGTGCCTGGGAGGGATCCAGCTCCTACGAGCAGTACTTC.

This clone was detected only once. This chain joins TRBV7-9 and TRBJ2-5, with D possibly matching TRBD2 (5 bases). The J call may be faulty, since TRBJ2-7 better matches the DNA end. CDR3 length equals 14 residues. Germline lookup yields CDR1 SEHNR and CDR2 FQNEAQ (reference sequence). This CDR3 is CASSVGGGAYEQYF. CDR3 bases: TGTGCCAGCAGCGTCGGCGGAGGAGCCTACGAGCAGTACTTC.

The V and J genes are TRBV5-1 and TRBJ2-7; 11 positions match TRBD2. Germline V gene lookup returns CDR1 SGHRS and CDR2 YFSETQ. CDR3 length: 14 amino acids. V lost 2 bases, J lost 6 bases, and 4 bases stayed unmatched. The DNA of the CDR3 is TGCGCCAGCAGCTTTAGAACTAGCGGGAGCGAGCAGTACTTC. This translates into CASSFRTSGSEQYF.

This rearrangement joins TRBV30 to TRBJ2-2; TRBD1 agrees at 7 bases. The CDR3 is 15 amino acids. From germline, CDR1 is GTSNPN and CDR2 SVGIG (reference sequence). The junction had 10 bases not matched to a gene; V was cut back by 4 bases and J by 5 bases. Written as DNA, the CDR3 is TGTGCCTGGAAAATACCGGGACAGAGGACCGGGGAGCTGTTTTTT. This codes for CAWKIPGQRTGELFF.

The chain employs TRBV18 and TRBJ2-1; TRBD2 agrees at 11 bases. The ends lost 5 bases at V and 9 bases at J; junction bases unmatched: 12. CDR1 and CDR2 from the germline V gene are KGHSH and LQKENI. CDR3 length equals 16 residues. The CDR3 DNA reads TGTGCCAGCTCAACCTGGACTAGCGGGCAAGGACGTGAGCAGTTCTTC. Protein sequence: CASSTWTSGQGREQFF. The complete variable domain, with remaining parts taken from reference TRBV18 and TRBJ2-1, reads NAGVMQNPRHLVRRRGQEARLRCSPMKGHSHVYWYRQLPEEGLKFMVYLQKENIIDESGMPKERFSAEFPKEGPSILRIQQVVRGDSAAYFCASSTWTSGQGREQFFGPGTRLTVL.

This rearrangement joins TRBV28 to TRBJ1-1; 8 nucleotides match TRBD1. This CDR3 contains 17 residues. Per the germline V gene, CDR1 is MDHEN and CDR2 is SYDVKM. After removal of 3 bases from V and 6 bases from J, the junction contained 15 bases not matched to a gene. The CDR3 reads CASSFRWTGFLVSEAFF. The DNA for the CDR3 is TGTGCCAGCAGTTTCCGATGGACAGGGTTTTTGGTCTCTGAAGCTTTCTTT.

The J gene is TRBJ1-2, the V gene TRBV19; D perhaps matches TRBD1 (5 bases). V lost 5 bases and J lost 4, with 14 bases in between. Germline V gene data show CDR1 as LNHDA and CDR2 as SQIVND (reference sequence). This CDR3 is 14 amino acids long. In nucleotides, the CDR3 is TGTGCCAGTAGTCCTGCAGGGATCCGCTATGGCTACACCTTC. The encoded protein is CASSPAGIRYGYTF.

The chain has TRBV5-1 and TRBJ2-2; the match to TRBD2 covers 7 bases. Losses at the gene ends were 5 bases for V and 7 bases for J; bases not matched to a gene: 8. CDR1 is SGHRS, CDR2 YFSETQ, per germline. The CDR3 extends over 14 amino acids. The chain's CDR3 is CASSNPGGDGELFF. DNA of the CDR3: TGCGCCAGCAGTAACCCGGGGGGTGACGGGGAGCTGTTTTTT.

The V and J genes are TRBV10-2 and TRBJ2-7; TRBD2 might be the D (6 bases). Trimming removed 8 bases from V and 3 bases from J, with 14 bases in between. CDR3 length: 13 residues. The germline V gene encodes CDR1 WSHSY and CDR2 SAAADI. CDR3 protein: CASLGVGGYEQYF. CDR3 DNA: TGCGCCAGCCTGGGGGTGGGGGGCTACGAGCAGTACTTC.

This clone appeared once. The chain has TRBV9 and TRBJ1-2; 7 bases align to TRBD1. This CDR3 is built from 14 residues. Germline CDR1 SGDLS, CDR2 YYNGEE. V shed 4 bases, J shed 4 bases, and the junction held 7 bases outside the gene matches. The CDR3 DNA sequence: TGTGCCAGCAGCATACAGGACAGGAGCTATGGCTACACCTTC. It specifies CASSIQDRSYGYTF.

This rearrangement joins TRBV7-8 to TRBJ2-7; 9 bases are a match to TRBD1. The length of the CDR3 is 14 residues. The germline CDR1 and CDR2 sequences are SGHVS and FQNEAQ. V trimming: 5 bases; J trimming: 7 bases; junction bases outside the gene matches: 9. CDR3 sequence reads: CASSLVDRGREQYF. The CDR3 DNA sequence: TGTGCCAGCAGCCTCGTGGACAGGGGTCGGGAGCAGTACTTC.

This clone was recorded a few times. This chain connects TRBV2 to TRBJ1-1, with no clear D. This CDR3 region has 10 residues. V gave up 7 bases and J gave up 6 bases, with 6 bases separating them. Germline CDR1 SNHLY, CDR2 FYNNEI. CDR3 in DNA: TGTGCCAGCAATCCAGCTGAAGCTTTCTTT. Translation gives CASNPAEAFF.

This clone was counted a single time. This chain uses TRBV5-4 with TRBJ1-4, with D maybe TRBD1 (5 bases). V was cut by 0 bases and J by 7 bases, with 10 bases left in between. From germline, CDR1 is SGHNT and CDR2 YYREEE (reference sequence). This CDR3 comprises 14 residues. The DNA for the CDR3 is TGTGCCAGCAGCTTGGGGCAGGGTGGTGAAAAACTGTTTTTT. It codes for CASSLGQGGEKLFF.

The chain carries TRBV5-4 and TRBJ2-1; 9 nucleotides line up with TRBD2. The germline gives CDR1 SGHNT, CDR2 YYREEE (reference sequence). The junction had 11 bases not matched to a gene; V was cut back by 5 bases and J by 5 bases. The CDR3 has 16 residues. CDR3 sequence: CASSLTGTSRNNEQFF. The CDR3 DNA is TGTGCCAGCAGTCTTACCGGGACTAGCAGGAACAATGAGCAGTTCTTC. The variable domain in full, completed from reference TRBV5-4 and TRBJ2-1, reads ETGVTQSPTHLIKTRGQQVTLRCSSQSGHNTVSWYQQALGQGPQFIFQYYREEENGRGNFPPRFSGLQFPNYSSELNVNALELDDSALYLCASSLTGTSRNNEQFFGPGTRLTVL.

In nucleotides, the CDR3 is TGTGCCAGCAGCTTCACGCGGGAAAATGAGCAGTTCTTC. It is translated as CASSFTRENEQFF. The V and J genes are TRBV7-3 and TRBJ2-1; possibly TRBD2 for D (6 bases). Looked up from germline, CDR1 is SGHTA and CDR2 is FQGTGA. Trimming pared 3 bases from V and 7 bases from J, leaving 10 bases between. This CDR3 comprises 13 residues. Together with reference TRBV7-3 and TRBJ2-1, the CDR3 gives the full variable domain: GAGVSQTPSNKVTEKGKYVELRCDPISGHTALYWYRQSLGQGPEFLIYFQGTGAADDSGLPNDRFFAVRPEGSVSTLKIQRTERGDSAVYLCASSFTRENEQFFGPGTRLTVL.

V gene TRBV13 combines with J gene TRBJ2-7, with 8 bases lining up with TRBD1. Germline CDR1 and CDR2: PRHDT and FYEKMQ (reference sequence). The length of the CDR3 is 15 residues. Losses at the gene ends were 5 bases for V and 2 bases for J; bases not matched to a gene: 8. The CDR3 DNA sequence: TGTGCCAGCAGCCGTCTAGGACAGGGTACCTACGAGCAGTACTTC. Residues: CASSRLGQGTYEQYF. Full variable domain (rest looked up from reference TRBV13 and TRBJ2-7): AAGVIQSPRHLIKEKRETATLKCYPIPRHDTVYWYQQGPGQDPQFLISFYEKMQSDKGSIPDRFSAQQFSDYHSELNMSSLELGDSALYFCASSRLGQGTYEQYFGPGTRLTVT.

V is TRBV30 and J is TRBJ2-5; 10 nucleotides agree with TRBD2. The J call is doubtful: the DNA matches TRBJ2-7 better. CDR1 is GTSNPN, CDR2 SVGIG, per germline (reference sequence). The CDR3 is 14 residues long. The DNA of the CDR3 is TGTGCCTGGAGTACGACTAGCGGGTACTACGAGCAGTACTTC. It yields the protein CAWSTTSGYYEQYF.

J is TRBJ1-1 and V is TRBV28; TRBD1 matches at 8 bases. With 6 bases clipped from V and 1 base from J, the junction kept 7 bases outside the gene matches. The CDR3 is 15 amino acids. Germline V CDR1 and CDR2: MDHEN, SYDVKM. The CDR3 sequence: CASSGRGPGNTEAFF. The CDR3 DNA is TGTGCCAGCAGCGGCAGGGGGCCGGGGAACACTGAAGCTTTCTTT.

The rearrangement uses TRBV4-1 and TRBJ2-5; 8 nucleotides agree with TRBD1. V was pared by 0 bases and J by 5 bases, with 8 bases of the junction left unmatched. Germline-derived CDR1 and CDR2 are MGHRA and YSYEKL. This CDR3 comprises 16 residues. DNA of the CDR3: TGCGCCAGCAGCCAAGAAGGGACAGGAGTATCCGAGACCCAGTACTTC. It translates to CASSQEGTGVSETQYF.

The chain joins TRBV5-6 to TRBJ1-5; D call uncertain. Germline lookup yields CDR1 SGHDT and CDR2 YYEEEE. There are 18 residues in the CDR3. Trimming cost V 1 base and J 1 base, with 18 bases left between them. The CDR3 is CASSLRSVGGRSNQPQHF. As DNA, the CDR3 is TGTGCCAGCAGCTTGAGGTCAGTTGGAGGCCGAAGCAATCAGCCCCAGCATTTT.